This TCR beta chain came from a study of T cell repertoires in cytomegalovirus infection. Study-level information: Recently described HLA-C-restricted plus well-studied HLA-B-restricted CMV epitopes were used. CMV infection and matching HLA type were both indicated by public TCR beta signatures.

One entry per CDR3 protein results from TCRdb running MiXCR on the reads. The table lists around 310,000 distinct CDR3 sequences, roughly 28% of them singletons. About this clonotype: Its antigen is still unknown.

V lost 0 bases, J lost 5 bases, and 10 bases lay in between. Germline V gene data show CDR1 as SGHRS and CDR2 as YFSETQ. The CDR3 runs 14 residues. Study-wide findings and caveats: Adding up the frequency of public TCR beta families identified people who carried CMV plus the relevant HLA. The ex vivo response showed dominance by HLA-C-restricted CMV-specific TCR beta clonotypes.

The sequence came from a human donor in good health (CMV status not recorded). Some clones in this sample may be carry-over from other donors' samples. V gene TRBV5-1 combines with J gene TRBJ2-3, with D possibly matching TRBD2 (6 bases). Specimen: cultured PBMCs, collected from culture after CMV antigen stimulation. In nucleotides, the CDR3 is TGCGCCAGCAGCTTGGTAGCGGCCCTAGATACGCAGTATTTT. Amino acid sequence: CASSLVAALDTQYF.